Included here is one T cell receptor (beta chain) sequence, with context. Its specificity is unknown. CDR3 length: 15 residues. These data belong to a study of early stage breast cancer tumors. General observations from the study: Compared with adjacent normal breast, tumors showed approximately 2.5-fold denser, more clonal T cells.

The method was immunoSEQ multiplex PCR; TCRdb's version includes in-frame clones alone and lacks a portion of them. The sample carries some 72,000 clones, approximately 79% recorded once. V is TRBV21-1 and J is TRBJ1-4. TRBV21-1 is a documented pseudogene. Sequencing was done on a sample of blood. The clonotype comes from a person between 60 and 70 years old with breast cancer. The CDR3 sequence: CASSTISATNEKLFF. CDR3 bases: TGTGCCAGCAGCACGATCTCTGCAACTAATGAAAAACTGTTTTTT.